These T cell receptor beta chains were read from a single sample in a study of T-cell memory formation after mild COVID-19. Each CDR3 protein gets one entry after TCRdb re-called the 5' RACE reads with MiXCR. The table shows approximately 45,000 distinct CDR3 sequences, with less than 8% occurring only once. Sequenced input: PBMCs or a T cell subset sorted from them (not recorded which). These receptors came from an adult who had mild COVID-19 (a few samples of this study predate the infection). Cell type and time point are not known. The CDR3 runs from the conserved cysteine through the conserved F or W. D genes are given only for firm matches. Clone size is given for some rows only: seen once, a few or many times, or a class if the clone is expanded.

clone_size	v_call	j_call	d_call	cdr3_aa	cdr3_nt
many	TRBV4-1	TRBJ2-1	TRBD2	CASSQETGLADQSSYNEQFF	TGCGCCAGCAGCCAAGAAACGGGACTAGCGGACCAGAGCTCCTACAATGAGCAGTTCTTC
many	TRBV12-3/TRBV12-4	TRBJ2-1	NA	CASSFVGSYNEQFF	TGTGCCAGCAGTTTCGTGGGCAGCTACAATGAGCAGTTCTTC
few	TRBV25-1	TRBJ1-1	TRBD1	CASSPRGFMNTEAFF	TGTGCCAGCAGTCCCAGGGGGTTCATGAACACTGAAGCTTTCTTT
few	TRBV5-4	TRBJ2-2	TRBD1	CASSPGQGNTGELFF	TGTGCCAGCAGCCCGGGACAGGGGAACACCGGGGAGCTGTTTTTT
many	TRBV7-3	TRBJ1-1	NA	CASSLTPSTMNTEAFF	TGTGCCAGCAGCTTAACCCCCAGCACAATGAACACTGAAGCTTTCTTT
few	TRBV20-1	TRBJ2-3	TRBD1	CSAKTGTGVGTDTQYF	TGCAGTGCCAAGACCGGGACAGGGGTAGGGACAGATACGCAGTATTTT
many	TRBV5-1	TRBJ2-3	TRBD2	CASSLVGTSGAGDTQYF	TGCGCCAGCAGCTTGGTGGGGACTAGCGGGGCTGGAGATACGCAGTATTTT
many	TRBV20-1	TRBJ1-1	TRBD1	CSAPGQGGTEAFF	TGCAGTGCTCCTGGACAGGGGGGAACTGAAGCTTTCTTT
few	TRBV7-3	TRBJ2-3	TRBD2	CASSPQPLAGTDTQYF	TGTGCCAGCAGCCCCCAACCTCTAGCGGGCACAGATACGCAGTATTTT
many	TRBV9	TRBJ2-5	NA	CASSTQDGQETQYF	TGTGCCAGCAGCACCCAGGACGGACAAGAGACCCAGTACTTC
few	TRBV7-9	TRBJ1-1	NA	CASSPSNTEAFF	TGTGCCAGCAGCCCTTCGAACACTGAAGCTTTCTTT
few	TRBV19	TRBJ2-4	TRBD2	CASSIGLVATKNIQYF	TGTGCCAGTAGTATTGGACTAGTCGCTACCAAAAACATTCAGTACTTC
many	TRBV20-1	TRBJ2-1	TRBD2	CSASPPSGSGRGSSYEQFF	TGCAGTGCTAGTCCGCCCAGTGGTAGCGGGAGGGGAAGTAGTTATGAGCAGTTCTTC
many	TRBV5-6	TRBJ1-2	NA	CASSLDYGYTF	TGTGCCAGCAGCTTAGACTATGGCTACACCTTC
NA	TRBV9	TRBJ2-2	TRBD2	CASSVAPGGDRRAGELFF	TGTGCCAGCAGCGTAGCTCCCGGGGGGGACCGTCGTGCCGGGGAGCTGTTTTTT
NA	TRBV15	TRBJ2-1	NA	CATSPAEGKSSYNEQFF	TGTGCCACCAGTCCAGCGGAGGGGAAAAGCTCCTACAATGAGCAGTTCTTC
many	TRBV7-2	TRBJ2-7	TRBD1	CASSPQDRGLEQYF	TGTGCCAGCAGCCCCCAGGACAGGGGGCTCGAGCAGTACTTC
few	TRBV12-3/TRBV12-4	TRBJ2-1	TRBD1	CASSLGQGANEQFF	TGTGCCAGCAGTTTGGGACAGGGGGCCAATGAGCAGTTCTTC
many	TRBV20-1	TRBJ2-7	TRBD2	CSARAGTSLSEQYF	TGCAGTGCTAGAGCCGGGACTAGCCTCTCCGAGCAGTACTTC
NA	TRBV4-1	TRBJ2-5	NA	CASSTASLQETQYF	TGCGCCAGCAGCACAGCTTCCTTACAAGAGACCCAGTACTTC
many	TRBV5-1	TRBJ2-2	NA	CASSWVTGELFF	TGCGCCAGCAGTTGGGTCACCGGGGAGCTGTTTTTT
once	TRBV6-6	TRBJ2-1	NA	CASNSHPNEQFF	TGTGCCAGCAACTCTCACCCCAATGAGCAGTTCTTC
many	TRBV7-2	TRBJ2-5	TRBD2	CASSLARTSGSETQYF	TGTGCCAGCAGCTTAGCGCGTACTAGCGGGAGTGAAACCCAGTACTTC
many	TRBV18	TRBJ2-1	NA	CASSGDIGEQFF	TGTGCCAGCTCGGGAGATATTGGGGAGCAGTTCTTC
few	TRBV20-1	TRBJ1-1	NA	CSARGQSMYAFF	TGCAGTGCTAGGGGACAATCAATGTACGCTTTCTTT
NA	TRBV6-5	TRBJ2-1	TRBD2	CASTGLAGGLYNEQFF	TGTGCCAGCACCGGACTAGCGGGAGGTCTATACAATGAGCAGTTCTTC
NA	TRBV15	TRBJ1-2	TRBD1	CATSTPGTGNYGYTF	TGTGCCACCAGCACACCCGGGACAGGGAACTATGGCTACACCTTC
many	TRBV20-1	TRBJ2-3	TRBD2	CSARDLFRTSGSTDTQYF	TGCAGTGCTAGAGATTTGTTCAGGACTAGCGGGAGCACAGATACGCAGTATTTT
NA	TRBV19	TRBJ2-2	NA	CASTSTLRGTGELFF	TGTGCCAGTACCTCCACACTCCGGGGCACCGGGGAGCTGTTTTTT
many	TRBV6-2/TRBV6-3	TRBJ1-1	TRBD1	CASNRQGWTEAFF	TGTGCCAGCAATCGACAGGGGTGGACTGAAGCTTTCTTT
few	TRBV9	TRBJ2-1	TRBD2	CASSVDPAGGQNEQFF	TGTGCCAGCAGCGTAGATCCAGCGGGGGGGCAGAATGAGCAGTTCTTC
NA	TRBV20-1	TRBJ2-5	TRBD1	CSARPGQGARETQYF	TGCAGTGCTCGTCCGGGACAGGGGGCGCGAGAGACCCAGTACTTC
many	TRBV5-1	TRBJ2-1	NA	CASRSRNDNEQFF	TGCGCCAGCAGATCCAGGAATGACAATGAGCAGTTCTTC
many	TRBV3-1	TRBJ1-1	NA	CASSLNRVNTEAFF	TGTGCCAGCAGCCTAAACAGGGTGAACACTGAAGCTTTCTTT
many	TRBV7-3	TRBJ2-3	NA	CASSPTTPGPGGGADTQYF	TGTGCCAGCAGCCCCACTACCCCCGGCCCTGGCGGAGGGGCAGATACGCAGTATTTT
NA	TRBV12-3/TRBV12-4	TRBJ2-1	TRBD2	CASSLVLAGGPREQFF	TGTGCCAGCAGTTTAGTACTAGCGGGGGGTCCGCGTGAGCAGTTCTTC
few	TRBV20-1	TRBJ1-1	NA	CSALRGAGKTEAFF	TGCAGTGCCTTGCGGGGGGCGGGAAAAACTGAAGCTTTCTTT
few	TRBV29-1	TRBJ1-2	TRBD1	CSSGTGVYGYTF	TGCAGCTCCGGGACAGGGGTCTATGGCTACACCTTC
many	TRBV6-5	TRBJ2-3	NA	CASSQSGVTQYF	TGTGCCAGCTCCCAAAGTGGGGTTACGCAGTATTTT
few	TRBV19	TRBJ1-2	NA	CASPRADGYTF	TGTGCCAGTCCGAGGGCGGATGGCTACACCTTC
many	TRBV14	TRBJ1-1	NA	CASSQDFTGDWTEAFF	TGTGCCAGCAGCCAAGATTTTACGGGGGATTGGACTGAAGCTTTCTTT
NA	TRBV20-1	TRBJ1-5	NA	CSARVGGDSNQPQHF	TGCAGTGCTAGAGTAGGAGGGGATAGCAATCAGCCCCAGCATTTT
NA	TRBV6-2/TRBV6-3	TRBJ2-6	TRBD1	CASSFRDRGRNVLTF	TGTGCCAGCAGTTTCCGGGACAGGGGGCGCAACGTCCTGACTTTC
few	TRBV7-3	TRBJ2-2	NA	CASSLEYRTGELFF	TGTGCCAGCAGCTTAGAATATAGGACCGGGGAGCTGTTTTTT
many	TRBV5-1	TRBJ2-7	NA	CASMRAGSSYEQYF	TGCGCCAGCATGAGGGCCGGATCCTCCTACGAGCAGTACTTC
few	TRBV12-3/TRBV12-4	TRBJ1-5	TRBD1	CASRGDSVRNQPQHF	TGTGCCAGCAGGGGGGACAGCGTAAGAAATCAGCCCCAGCATTTT
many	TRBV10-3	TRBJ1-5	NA	CAFSTKQPQHF	TGTGCCTTCAGCACAAAACAGCCCCAGCATTTT
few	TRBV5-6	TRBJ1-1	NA	CASSLQGPEAFF	TGTGCCAGCAGCCTCCAGGGGCCTGAAGCTTTCTTT
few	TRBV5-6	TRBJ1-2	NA	CASRQTGGYTF	TGTGCCAGCAGACAAACGGGGGGCTACACCTTC
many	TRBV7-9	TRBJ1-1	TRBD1	CASSNLGQGGEAFF	TGTGCCAGCAGCAACCTGGGACAGGGCGGTGAAGCTTTCTTT
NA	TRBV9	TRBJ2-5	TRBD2	CASSVGQRGEETQYF	TGTGCCAGCAGCGTAGGCCAGCGGGGGGAAGAGACCCAGTACTTC
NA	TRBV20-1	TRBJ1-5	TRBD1	CSALQGGASNQPQHF	TGCAGTGCCCTTCAGGGGGGGGCGAGCAATCAGCCCCAGCATTTT
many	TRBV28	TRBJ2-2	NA	CAIGGQMNTGELFF	TGTGCCATCGGGGGACAGATGAACACCGGGGAGCTGTTTTTT
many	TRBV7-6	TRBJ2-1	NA	CASSFRAIKGNEQFF	TGTGCCAGCAGCTTTAGGGCCATTAAAGGAAATGAGCAGTTCTTC
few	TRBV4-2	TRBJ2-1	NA	CASQTGPIQFF	TGTGCCAGCCAAACCGGGCCGATCCAGTTCTTC